This TCR beta chain emerged from a study of shared clonotypes between healthy human individuals. Several immunoSEQ plates held equal portions of the genomic DNA taken from each subset. Clones were read by immunoSEQ multiplex PCR, and TCRdb kept only the in-frame ones, dropping some. The table has some 1,900,000 clones, approximately 95% seen once. Turning to this clone: This same CDR3 is encoded by further DNA sequences in the sample.

Germline V lookup: CDR1 SGHVS, CDR2 FNYEAQ. V lost 0 bases and J 3 bases, leaving 6 bases between the germline ends. There are 13 residues in the CDR3. Terminally differentiated effector memory CD45RA+ cells were excluded by CCR7 positive selection of CD45RO-negative cells. The receptor comes from a man aged 18 to 30 in good health. Material for sequencing was naive CD8+ T cells sorted from blood. The gene calls are TRBV7-6 and TRBJ2-7, with D tentatively TRBD1 or TRBD2 (5 bases each). DNA for the CDR3: TGTGCCAGCAGCTTAGCGGGACGCTACGAGCAGTACTTC. Translating gives CASSLAGRYEQYF.